What follows are 27 T cell receptor beta chains derived from one specimen sequenced in a study of glioma-infiltrating T cells. The iRepertoire nested amplicon-rescue multiplex PCR amplified TCR alpha and beta CDR3s from RNA. One entry per CDR3 protein results from TCRdb running MiXCR on the multiplex PCR reads. The profile shows 85,000 to 110,000 distinct CDR3 sequences, about 30% of them singletons. The sequencing input was glioma tissue, nonneoplastic brain tissue, or PBMCs (not recorded which). Receptors were obtained from a human donor with low-grade glioma or glioblastoma, undergoing nonglioma brain surgery, or in good health (not recorded which).

This clonotype was counted at least ten times. The genes are TRBV6-4 and TRBJ1-1, with D possibly being TRBD1 (6 bases). CDR1 and CDR2 (germline): MRHNA, SNTAGT. Trimming left V 0 bases short and J 5 bases short, with 19 bases between. The CDR3 runs 17 residues. CDR3 amino acids: CASSDSRDGGSGTEAFF. CDR3 nucleotide sequence: TGTGCCAGCAGTGACTCGAGGGATGGGGGCAGTGGAACTGAAGCTTTCTTT.

In the case of this clonotype: It may be a read error: a sequence one base away is much more abundant. The genes are TRBV20-1 and TRBJ2-1, with D possibly being TRBD1 (6 bases). Germline-derived CDR1 and CDR2 are DFQATT and SNEGSKA (reference sequence). This CDR3 has 12 amino acids. V was clipped by 7 bases and J by 7 bases, with 14 bases between them. CDR3 sequence reads: CSDPKTGNEQFF. CDR3 coding DNA: TGCAGTGACCCGAAAACAGGGAATGAGCAGTTCTTC.

This clonotype was seen only a few times. V gene TRBV13 combines with J gene TRBJ1-2, with no clear D. This CDR3 has 12 residues. CDR1 PRHDT and CDR2 FYEKMQ come from the germline V gene (reference sequence). V was clipped by 7 bases and J by 4 bases, with 10 bases between them. In DNA, the CDR3 is TGTGCCAGCAAGGGCCAAGCCTATGGCTACACCTTC. Its protein product is CASKGQAYGYTF.

This clonotype was counted many times. The chain combines TRBV7-2 with TRBJ2-5, with D unresolved. The CDR3 has 12 amino acids. The germline gives CDR1 SGHTA, CDR2 FQGNSA. V dropped 6 bases and J dropped 5 bases, with 10 bases sitting between them. DNA of the CDR3: TGTGCCAGCAGTCTCACCCCGGAGACCCAGTACTTC. This encodes CASSLTPETQYF.

This clonotype was recorded many times. V usage is TRBV20-1 and J usage is TRBJ1-5; D unclear. The CDR3 is made up of 13 amino acids. V lost 3 bases and J 3 bases, leaving 9 bases between the germline ends. Germline lookup yields CDR1 DFQATT and CDR2 SNEGSKA (reference sequence). Here the CDR3 reads CSASTFSNQPQHF. CDR3 DNA sequence: TGCAGTGCTAGTACATTTTCCAATCAGCCCCAGCATTTT.

DNA for the CDR3: TGTGCCAGCAGGGCGACGGTTCGGGAGACCCAGTACTTC. Translated: CASRATVRETQYF. This chain links TRBV12-3 or TRBV12-4 with TRBJ2-5; no firm D call. The CDR3 has 13 residues. V shed 6 bases and J shed 5 bases, with 13 bases lying between them.

This clonotype showed up just a few times. The chain joins TRBV4-2 to TRBJ1-1; TRBD1 aligns across 7 bases. Trimming took 2 bases from V and 1 from J; bases not matched to a gene: 1. CDR1 is LGHNA, CDR2 YNFKEQ, per germline. The length of the CDR3 is 14 residues. The CDR3 region is CASSQRQGNTEAFF. CDR3 nucleotides: TGTGCCAGCAGCCAACGACAGGGGAACACTGAAGCTTTCTTT.

This clonotype was detected a few times. V gene TRBV5-1 combines with J gene TRBJ2-5; D is undetermined. Germline V CDR1 and CDR2: SGHRS, YFSETQ. The CDR3 length is 12 residues. The V gene lost 4 bases and the J gene lost 1 base, with 5 bases spanning the gap. CDR3 loop: CASSPTQETQYF. As DNA, the CDR3 is TGCGCCAGCAGCCCTACCCAAGAGACCCAGTACTTC.

A remark on this clonotype: A much larger clone differs from this one at a single base, so this may be a read error. The V gene is TRBV4-2, the J gene TRBJ1-2; D is perhaps TRBD1 (6 bases). V was shortened by 4 bases and J by 7 bases, with 19 bases between the two germline ends. The germline V gene encodes CDR1 LGHNA and CDR2 YNFKEQ. This CDR3 comprises 15 residues. The CDR3 DNA follows: TGTGCCAGCAGCCGAGATGACAGGCCATCTAGTGGCTACACCTTC. It yields the protein CASSRDDRPSSGYTF.

This clonotype showed up many times. This chain connects TRBV7-6 to TRBJ2-7; TRBD1 matches at 8 bases. Germline V gives CDR1 SGHVS, CDR2 FNYEAQ. The V segment lost 5 bases and the J segment 2 bases; nucleotides outside the gene matches: 11. The CDR3 is 16 residues long. DNA for the CDR3: TGTGCCAGCAGCCCCCGGTGGGACAGGATCACCTACGAGCAGTACTTC. Residues: CASSPRWDRITYEQYF. The entire variable domain, with the rest obtained from reference TRBV7-6 and TRBJ2-7, is as follows: GAGVSQSPRYKVTKRGQDVALRCDPISGHVSLYWYRQALGQGPEFLTYFNYEAQQDKSGLPNDRFSAERPEGSISTLTIQRTEQRDSAMYRCASSPRWDRITYEQYFGPGTRLTVT.

This clonotype has a single count. A much larger clone differs by one base, so this may be a read error. The chain recombines TRBV12-3 or TRBV12-4 with TRBJ2-7; maybe TRBD1 (6 bases). Trimming stripped 4 bases from V and 3 bases from J, with 16 bases between. CDR3 size: 15 residues. CDR3 DNA sequence: TGTGCCAGCAGTTCAGGACAGTATTACTACTACGAGCAGTACTTC. Its protein is CASSSGQYYYYEQYF.

The gene calls are TRBV12-3 or TRBV12-4 and TRBJ2-3; 7 nucleotides line up with TRBD1. The CDR3 is 14 amino acids. The V gene end was trimmed by 8 bases and the J gene end by 1 base; junction bases not matched to a gene: 6. DNA for the CDR3: TGTGCCAGCGGCACCACAGGGGGCACAGATACGCAGTATTTT. It codes for CASGTTGGTDTQYF.

This clonotype has at least ten counts. The rearrangement uses TRBV20-1 and TRBJ2-3; perhaps TRBD2 as D (6 bases). Trimming took 5 bases from V and 9 from J, leaving 18 bases between them. Germline V lookup: CDR1 DFQATT, CDR2 SNEGSKA (reference sequence). CDR3 size: 13 residues. CDR3 DNA: TGCAGTGCTCCCGGACTATATATTGGGACGCAGTATTTT. The encoded protein is CSAPGLYIGTQYF.

This clonotype was counted at least ten times. The chain has TRBV20-1 and TRBJ1-1, with unresolved D. The CDR3 covers 10 residues. Trimming left V 7 bases short and J 8 bases short, with 11 bases between. Germline CDR1 DFQATT, CDR2 SNEGSKA (reference sequence). This CDR3 is CSGWTEEAFF. The CDR3 DNA follows: TGCAGTGGTTGGACGGAGGAAGCTTTCTTT.

With respect to this clonotype: The junction shows a germline mismatch at one end, possibly a read error. The V gene is TRBV27, the J gene TRBJ2-1, with TRBD2 identical over 7 bases. Per germline, CDR1 MNHEY and CDR2 SMNVEV (reference sequence). The CDR3 length is 18 residues. CDR3: CASSRIKPGGSNYNEQLF. CDR3 in DNA: TGTGCCAGCAGTCGTATTAAACCGGGGGGATCAAACTACAATGAGCAGTTGTTC.

Regarding this clonotype: With a much larger clone just one base away, this may be a read error. The CDR3 sequence: CASLPGLALGNEQFF. CDR3 sequence (DNA): TGTGCCAGTCTACCGGGACTAGCCTTAGGGAATGAGCAGTTCTTC. This chain joins TRBV12-3 or TRBV12-4 and TRBJ2-1, with TRBD2 matching 9 bases. With V trimmed by 9 bases and J by 7 bases, 13 bases remained unmatched. This CDR3 has 15 amino acids.

Comments on this clonotype: A much larger clone sits a single nucleotide away, making a read error possible. In DNA form, the CDR3 reads TGTGCCAGCAGCCAAGATAGACATGCAGATAGGCAGTATTTT. It is translated as CASSQDRHADRQYF. The rearrangement uses TRBV4-2 and TRBJ2-3; D gene uncertain. CDR1 LGHNA and CDR2 YNFKEQ come from the germline V gene. The CDR3 length is 14 residues.

The V gene is TRBV6-6, the J gene TRBJ2-7; the D gene is possibly TRBD2 (5 bases). Germline values: CDR1 MNHNY, CDR2 SVGAGI (reference sequence). CDR3 length equals 15 residues. V was trimmed by 2 bases and J by 2 bases, leaving 13 bases between them. In DNA form, the CDR3 reads TGTGCCAGCAGTTACCTCAGGACGGGAACCTACGAGCAGTACTTC. Translated: CASSYLRTGTYEQYF.

Many counts were recorded for this clonotype. The genes are TRBV25-1 and TRBJ1-5; maybe TRBD1 (5 bases). Germline V CDR1 and CDR2: MGHDK, SYGVNS. The CDR3 loop spans 13 amino acids. The ends were cut back, 4 bases at V and 7 bases at J, with 11 bases in the middle. The CDR3 loop is CASSGQGIQPQHF. In nucleotides, the CDR3 is TGTGCCAGCAGTGGCCAGGGTATCCAGCCCCAGCATTTT.

In its sample, this clonotype was seen many times. V gene TRBV24-1 combines with J gene TRBJ2-3; TRBD2 aligns across 9 bases. Germline values: CDR1 KGHDR, CDR2 SFDVKD. The ends lost 4 bases at V and 2 bases at J; junction bases unmatched: 3. The CDR3 spans 15 residues. CDR3 loop: CATSDRTSVTDTQYF. The CDR3 coding sequence is TGTGCCACCAGTGACCGGACTAGCGTCACAGATACGCAGTATTTT.

This clonotype was found a few times. The chain carries TRBV4-3 and TRBJ1-4; no clear D. The V end lost 1 base, the J end lost 0 bases, and 9 bases lay between the germline ends. This CDR3 has 16 residues. Germline V gene sequence: CDR1 LGHNA, CDR2 YSLEER. This CDR3 is CASSQGARPTNEKLFF. In DNA form, the CDR3 reads TGCGCCAGCAGCCAAGGCGCTCGACCAACTAATGAAAAACTGTTTTTT.

As for this clonotype: A read error is possible here, since a much larger clone lies one base away. The conserved final phenylalanine or tryptophan is absent from the CDR3, which likely points to a read error. This chain connects TRBV6-1 to TRBJ1-1, with D uncertain. This CDR3 is built from 14 residues. Germline V gives CDR1 MNHNS, CDR2 SASEGT. The V and J ends lost 5 bases and 1 base respectively, with 11 bases between them. CDR3 in DNA: TGTGCCAGCAGTCGCACCACCTCGAACACTGAAGCTTTCTAT. Its protein is CASSRTTSNTEAFY.

This clonotype came up many times. The chain uses TRBV7-2 and TRBJ2-1; possibly TRBD1 for D (5 bases). The CDR3 is made up of 14 amino acids. Germline loops: CDR1 SGHTA, CDR2 FQGNSA. The V end lost 8 bases, the J end lost 4 bases, and 15 bases lay between the germline ends. CDR3 sequence reads: CASGDRNRYNEQFF. CDR3 in DNA: TGTGCCAGCGGAGACCGAAACAGGTACAATGAGCAGTTCTTC.

J is TRBJ2-7 and V is TRBV30; possible D gene TRBD2, 5 bases. Germline CDR1 GTSNPN, CDR2 SVGIG (reference sequence). The CDR3 runs to 10 residues. The CDR3 sequence: CALEDREQYF. The CDR3 region has the DNA TGTGCGCTGGAGGACCGGGAACAGTACTTC.

This clonotype was observed many times. The chain recombines TRBV6-6 with TRBJ2-7; TRBD1 or TRBD2 may be the D gene (6 bases each). The CDR3 runs 14 residues. Deletions cut 2 bases from V and 3 bases from J, with 11 bases between. Germline-derived CDR1 and CDR2 are MNHNY and SVGAGI (reference sequence). CDR3 in DNA: TGTGCCAGCAGTTACGAGGGGGGTGGCTACGAGCAGTACTTC. The encoded protein is CASSYEGGGYEQYF.

This clonotype was counted at least ten times. The chain joins TRBV6-1 to TRBJ1-1; D not resolved. Germline V gene sequence: CDR1 MNHNS, CDR2 SASEGT. The CDR3 is 12 residues long. V dropped 5 bases and J dropped 5 bases, with 9 bases sitting between them. The CDR3 DNA sequence: TGTGCCAGCAGTTTTGAAAGGACTGAAGCTTTCTTT. Translating it yields CASSFERTEAFF.

This clonotype was picked up many times. This chain joins TRBV20-1 and TRBJ2-7, with a weak D call TRBD2 (5 bases). The CDR3 sequence is 13 residues long. Germline V CDR1 and CDR2: DFQATT, SNEGSKA (reference sequence). The V end lost 3 bases, the J end lost 0 bases, and 9 bases lay between the germline ends. The CDR3 is CSARFRGSYEQYF. CDR3 bases: TGCAGTGCTAGGTTCCGGGGCTCCTACGAGCAGTACTTC.